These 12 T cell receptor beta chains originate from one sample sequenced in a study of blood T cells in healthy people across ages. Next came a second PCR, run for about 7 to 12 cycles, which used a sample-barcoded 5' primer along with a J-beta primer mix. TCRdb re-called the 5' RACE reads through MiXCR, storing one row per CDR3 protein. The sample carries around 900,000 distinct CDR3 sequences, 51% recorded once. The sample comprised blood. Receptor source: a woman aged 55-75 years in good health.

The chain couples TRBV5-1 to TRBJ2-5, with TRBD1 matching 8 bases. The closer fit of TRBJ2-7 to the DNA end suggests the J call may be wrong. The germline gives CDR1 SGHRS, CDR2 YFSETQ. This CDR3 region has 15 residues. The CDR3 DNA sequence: TGCGCCAGCAGCTCGGGACAGGTTATAGACTACGAGCAGTACTTC. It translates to CASSSGQVIDYEQYF.

The CDR3 protein is CASSEPSGSYNEQYF. For the CDR3, the DNA is TGTGCCAGCAGTGAACCTAGCGGTTCTTACAATGAGCAGTACTTC. The chain has TRBV25-1 and TRBJ2-1; 7 nucleotides align to TRBD2. Judging by the DNA end, TRBJ2-7 fits better; the J call may be wrong. Germline loops: CDR1 MGHDK, CDR2 SYGVNS. The CDR3 spans 15 residues.

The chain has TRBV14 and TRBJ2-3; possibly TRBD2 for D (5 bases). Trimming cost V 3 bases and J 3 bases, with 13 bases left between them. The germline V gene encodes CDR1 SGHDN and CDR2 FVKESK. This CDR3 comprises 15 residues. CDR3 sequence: CASSQRVARTDTQYF. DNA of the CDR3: TGTGCCAGCAGCCAGCGGGTAGCGAGGACAGATACGCAGTATTTT.

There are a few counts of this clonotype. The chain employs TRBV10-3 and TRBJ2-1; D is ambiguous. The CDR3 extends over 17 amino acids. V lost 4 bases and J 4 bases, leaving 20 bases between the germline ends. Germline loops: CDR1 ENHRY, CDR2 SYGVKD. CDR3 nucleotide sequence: TGTGCCATCAGTGTTCTAAGAAGGTCCCTAGGTTACAATGAGCAGTTCTTC. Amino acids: CAISVLRRSLGYNEQFF.

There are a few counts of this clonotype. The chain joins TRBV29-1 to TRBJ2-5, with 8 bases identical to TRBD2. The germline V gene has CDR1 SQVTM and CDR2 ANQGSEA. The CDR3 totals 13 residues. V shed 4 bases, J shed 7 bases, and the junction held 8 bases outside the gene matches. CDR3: CSVAGGTVGTQYF. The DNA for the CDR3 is TGCAGCGTTGCGGGGGGGACTGTTGGGACCCAGTACTTC.

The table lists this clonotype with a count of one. The CDR3 nucleotides read TGTGCCAGCAGAAAGACACCGGATTCACCCCTCCACTTT. Translated: CASRKTPDSPLHF. The chain combines TRBV6-1 with TRBJ1-6; D is undetermined. The germline V gene has CDR1 MNHNS and CDR2 SASEGT. The CDR3 is 13 amino acids. V lost 6 bases and J 8 bases, leaving 11 bases between the germline ends.

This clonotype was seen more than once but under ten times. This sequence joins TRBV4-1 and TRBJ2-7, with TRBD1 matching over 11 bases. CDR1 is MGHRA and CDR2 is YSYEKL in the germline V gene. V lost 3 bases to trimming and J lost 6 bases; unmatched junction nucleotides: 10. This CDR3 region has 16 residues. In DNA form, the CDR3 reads TGCGCCAGCAGCCACCTCGGACAGGGGGCGCTTTGCGAGCAGTACTTC. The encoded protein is CASSHLGQGALCEQYF.

CDR3 loop: CASSPWTGGLQPQHF. The CDR3 DNA reads as TGTGCCAGCAGTCCATGGACAGGGGGCCTTCAGCCCCAGCATTTT. The V gene is TRBV28, the J gene TRBJ1-5; 11 nucleotides align to TRBD1. Per germline, CDR1 MDHEN and CDR2 SYDVKM. The CDR3 consists of 15 residues. Germline trimming cut 5 bases from V and 6 bases from J; bases unmatched to any gene: 6.

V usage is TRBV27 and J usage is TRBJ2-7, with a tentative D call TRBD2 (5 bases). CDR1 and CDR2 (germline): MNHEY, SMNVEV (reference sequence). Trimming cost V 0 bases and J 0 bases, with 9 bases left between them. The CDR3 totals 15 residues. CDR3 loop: CASSLSRGSSYEQYF. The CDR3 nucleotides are TGTGCCAGCAGTTTATCGAGAGGGAGCTCCTACGAGCAGTACTTC.

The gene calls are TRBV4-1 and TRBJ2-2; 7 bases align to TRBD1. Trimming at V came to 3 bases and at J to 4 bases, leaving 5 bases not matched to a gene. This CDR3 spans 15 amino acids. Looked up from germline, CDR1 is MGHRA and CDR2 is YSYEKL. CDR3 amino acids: CASSHTDRFTGELFF. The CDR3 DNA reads TGCGCCAGCAGCCATACGGACAGGTTCACCGGGGAGCTGTTTTTT.

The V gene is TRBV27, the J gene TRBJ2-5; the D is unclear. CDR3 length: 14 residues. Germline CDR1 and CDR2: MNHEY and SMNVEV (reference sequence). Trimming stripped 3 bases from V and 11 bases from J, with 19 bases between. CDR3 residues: CASSFQLGPYGQYF. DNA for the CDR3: TGTGCCAGCAGTTTTCAATTGGGCCCCTACGGGCAGTACTTC.

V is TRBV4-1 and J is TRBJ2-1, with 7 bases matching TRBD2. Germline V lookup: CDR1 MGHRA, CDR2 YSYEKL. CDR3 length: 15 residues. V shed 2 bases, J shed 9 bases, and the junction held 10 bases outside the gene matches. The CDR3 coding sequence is TGCGCCAGCAGCCAAAGAGGACTAGTTCATGGTGAGCAGTTCTTC. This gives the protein CASSQRGLVHGEQFF.